One and the same sample provided the 15 T cell receptor beta chains below, sequenced in a study of somatic mutations in cytotoxic T cells in rheumatoid arthritis. Assay: immunoSEQ multiplex PCR; the TCRdb copy retains only in-frame clones and omits some. The data contain some 17,000 clones, approximately 82% of them seen just once; the ten biggest clones take up roughly a fifth. The sequenced sample consisted of CD8+ T cells sorted from blood. These receptors originate from an adult with rheumatoid arthritis.

This clone was seen only once. This chain links TRBV7-9 with TRBJ2-1, with 10 bases lining up with TRBD1. With V trimmed by 8 bases and J by 7 bases, 11 bases remained unmatched. This CDR3 is built from 15 residues. In germline, CDR1 is SEHNR, CDR2 FQNEAQ (reference sequence). CDR3 loop: CASGPSGQGDNEQFF. In DNA form, the CDR3 reads TGTGCCAGCGGCCCCTCTGGACAGGGGGATAATGAGCAGTTCTTC.

The chain is built from TRBV29-1 and TRBJ2-7; 9 positions match TRBD2. Germline V CDR1 and CDR2: SQVTM, ANQGSEA. J lost 3 bases, V lost 7 bases, and 4 bases had no gene match. CDR3 length equals 12 residues. The chain's CDR3 is CSALAGVYEQYF. CDR3 in DNA: TGCAGCGCCTTAGCGGGAGTCTACGAGCAGTACTTC.

CDR3 sequence: CATSRVLLAEGGEGEQFF. The CDR3 nucleotides read TGTGCCACCAGCAGGGTGCTACTAGCTGAGGGGGGTGAAGGTGAGCAGTTCTTC. The chain joins TRBV15 to TRBJ2-1; D is possibly TRBD1 or TRBD2 (6 bases each). The CDR3 is made up of 18 amino acids. V was trimmed by 3 bases and J by 9 bases, leaving 27 bases between them. Germline values: CDR1 LNHNV, CDR2 YYDKDF (reference sequence).

The chain is built from TRBV6-5 and TRBJ2-3; TRBD2 agrees at 10 bases. Germline V gene lookup returns CDR1 MNHEY and CDR2 SVGAGI. J gave up 4 bases and V 0 bases, and 4 bases lay outside the gene matches. There are 16 residues in the CDR3. As DNA, the CDR3 is TGTGCCAGCAGTTACTCTCTAGCGGGAGTTCCAGATACGCAGTATTTT. Its translation is CASSYSLAGVPDTQYF.

This rearrangement joins TRBV7-2 to TRBJ1-1; TRBD1 is a possible D gene (6 bases). This CDR3 contains 19 residues. From germline, CDR1 is SGHTA and CDR2 FQGNSA. The germline V and J ends were trimmed by 1 base and 3 bases, with 24 bases remaining between them. The CDR3 protein is CASSLVGWGQGRRDTEAFF. The CDR3 DNA follows: TGTGCCAGCAGCTTAGTTGGGTGGGGGCAGGGAAGGAGAGACACTGAAGCTTTCTTT.

In this sample, this clone turned up once. The chain uses TRBV5-6 and TRBJ2-1, with D perhaps matching TRBD1 or TRBD2 (6 bases each). Germline values: CDR1 SGHDT, CDR2 YYEEEE. The V end lost 6 bases, the J end lost 8 bases, and 18 bases lay between the germline ends. The CDR3 is made up of 14 amino acids. CDR3 DNA sequence: TGTGCCAGCACCCCCGGGACAAGGGGGGATGAGCAGTTCTTC. Its translation: CASTPGTRGDEQFF.

The V call is TRBV2, the J call TRBJ2-1; D might be TRBD2 (5 bases). The CDR3 has 11 amino acids. Trimming removed 9 bases at V and 6 bases at J, with 9 bases between. From germline, CDR1 is SNHLY and CDR2 FYNNEI. The CDR3 is CARKLGNEQFF. The DNA of the CDR3 is TGTGCCAGAAAACTAGGCAATGAGCAGTTCTTC.

The rearrangement uses TRBV6-5 and TRBJ2-1; a possible D gene is TRBD2 (6 bases). This CDR3 has 14 amino acids. Germline loops: CDR1 MNHEY, CDR2 SVGAGI. V was clipped by 4 bases and J by 6 bases, with 13 bases between them. CDR3 DNA sequence: TGTGCCAGCAGTTCGGGGGTAAATATCAATGAGCAGTTCTTC. Residues: CASSSGVNINEQFF.

The chain employs TRBV19 and TRBJ2-5, with TRBD1 matching over 9 bases. V shed 1 base and J 3 bases; nucleotides not matched to a gene: 3. The CDR3 extends over 15 amino acids. Germline CDR1 LNHDA, CDR2 SQIVND (reference sequence). CDR3 sequence (DNA): TGTGCCAGTAGTATAGGGGACAGGGTGGAAGAGACCCAGTACTTC. Its translation is CASSIGDRVEETQYF.

In the case of this clone: The junction departs from germline at one end; a sequencing error may be responsible. The rearrangement links TRBV6-5 to TRBJ2-3; 10 bases match TRBD2. This CDR3 region has 16 residues. Germline V gives CDR1 MNHEY, CDR2 SVGAGI. Here the CDR3 DNA reads TGTGCCAGCAGTTACTCCTCTAGCGGGAGCATAGATACGCAGTATTTT. This codes for CASSYSSSGSIDTQYF.

This chain joins TRBV27 and TRBJ1-2; perhaps TRBD1 as D (5 bases). Germline CDR1 reads MNHEY; CDR2 reads SMNVEV (reference sequence). This CDR3 contains 15 residues. With 3 bases removed from V and 4 bases from J, the gap between germline ends came to 15 bases. CDR3 nucleotides: TGTGCCAGCAGTTTTGGTGGCAGGGCCATCTATGGCTACACCTTC. Protein: CASSFGGRAIYGYTF.

The CDR3 coding sequence is TGTGCCAGCAACGGGCGGGATTCAAGCAATCAGCCCCAGCATTTT. This translates into CASNGRDSSNQPQHF. The chain links TRBV21-1 to TRBJ1-5. TRBV21-1 is marked as a pseudogene. The CDR3 is 15 amino acids.

For the CDR3, the DNA is TGTGCCAGCAGCTTCCGACAGGGAGTTGAAGAGACCCAGTACTTC. Its protein product is CASSFRQGVEETQYF. The rearrangement joins TRBV7-9 to TRBJ2-5, with 7 bases lining up with TRBD1. V trimming: 3 bases; J trimming: 3 bases; junction bases outside the gene matches: 7. The CDR3 covers 15 residues. Looked up from germline, CDR1 is SEHNR and CDR2 is FQNEAQ (reference sequence).

This clone came up a few times. This sequence joins TRBV2 and TRBJ2-7; no clear D. The CDR3 length is 12 residues. CDR1 and CDR2 (germline): SNHLY, FYNNEI. Deletions cut 6 bases from V and 3 bases from J, with 9 bases between. Here the CDR3 reads CASRPGFYEQYF. The DNA for the CDR3 is TGTGCCAGCAGGCCCGGGTTCTACGAGCAGTACTTC.

The gene calls are TRBV6-6 and TRBJ2-3; D not certain. Germline CDR1 is MNHNY and CDR2 is SVGAGI (reference sequence). V shed 0 bases and J shed 2 bases, with 9 bases lying between them. This CDR3 is 15 amino acids long. CDR3 nucleotides: TGTGCCAGCAGTTACTCGACGGGCCACACAGATACGCAGTATTTT. Translating gives CASSYSTGHTDTQYF.